The sequence of this T cell receptor (beta chain) was determined in a study of T cell repertoires in cytomegalovirus infection. Whole-study context: Both CMV infection and a matching HLA type were indicated by public TCR beta signatures.

The trim removed 5 bases at V and 0 bases at J, leaving 5 bases unmatched. The CDR3 has 16 amino acids. With respect to this clonotype: No antigen is known for it.

TCRdb re-called the reads with MiXCR, one entry per CDR3 protein. The profile covers just over 450,000 distinct CDR3 sequences, with approximately 46% appearing a single time and approximately 40% taken by the ten largest. The origin of this receptor is a human donor in good health (CMV status not recorded). Some clones in this sample may be carry-over from other donors' samples. The V call is TRBV12-3 or TRBV12-4, the J call TRBJ1-3; 9 bases line up with TRBD1. The source was cultured PBMCs, collected from culture after CMV antigen stimulation. CDR3 sequence: CASSTGQGSSGNTIYF. The CDR3 bases are TGTGCCAGCAGTACCGGACAGGGGAGCTCTGGAAACACCATATATTTT.